The 20 T cell receptor beta chains reported below all come from one sample, sequenced in a study of graft-versus-host responses after intestinal transplantation. Profiled with immunoSEQ multiplex PCR; TCRdb holds only in-frame clones, not every one. This sample has 9,500 to 13,000 clones, with over 90% found just once. Sequencing was performed on PBMCs, taken more than 40 days after intestinal transplantation. The receptors stem from a human patient who received an intestinal transplant, so some T cells may come from the graft donor.

This clone has more than one count but fewer than ten. Here the CDR3 reads CASSLGSQYEQYF. The CDR3 nucleotides read TGTGCCAGCAGCTTAGGCTCCCAGTACGAGCAGTACTTC. The rearrangement joins TRBV7-2 to TRBJ2-7; D gene ambiguous. This CDR3 has 13 residues. CDR1 is SGHTA, CDR2 FQGNSA, per germline. The V end was cut by 1 base, the J end by 4 bases, with 8 bases between. The variable domain in full, completed from reference TRBV7-2 and TRBJ2-7, reads GAGVSQSPSNKVTEKGKDVELRCDPISGHTALYWYRQSLGQGLEFLIYFQGNSAPDKSGLPSDRFSAERTGGSVSTLTIQRTQQEDSAVYLCASSLGSQYEQYFGPGTRLTVT.

J is TRBJ2-6 and V is TRBV10-3, with a tentative D call TRBD1 (5 bases). The CDR3 consists of 16 residues. V was pared by 8 bases and J by 0 bases, with 14 bases between. Looked up from germline, CDR1 is ENHRY and CDR2 is SYGVKD. The CDR3 protein is CAISVAGNSGANVLTF. The CDR3 nucleotides read TGTGCCATCTCCGTCGCAGGGAACTCTGGGGCCAACGTCCTGACTTTC.

The chain has TRBV7-2 and TRBJ2-2; 13 nucleotides align to TRBD2. The CDR3 runs to 16 residues. Germline values: CDR1 SGHTA, CDR2 FQGNSA. J gave up 6 bases and V 1 base, and 2 bases lay outside the gene matches. CDR3 DNA: TGTGCCAGCAGCTTAGTAGGGACTAGCGGGGCCGGGGAGCTGTTTTTT. It encodes CASSLVGTSGAGELFF.

The rearrangement links TRBV25-1 to TRBJ1-1; TRBD1 matches at 7 bases. The V segment lost 5 bases and the J segment 6 bases; nucleotides outside the gene matches: 6. The CDR3 sequence is 13 residues long. Germline lookup yields CDR1 MGHDK and CDR2 SYGVNS. The CDR3, as DNA: TGTGCCAGCAGTACCCAGGGGGTGGCTGAAGCTTTCTTT. Its translation: CASSTQGVAEAFF.

A note on this clone: One end of the junction is discordant with germline, which a read error may explain. Within the sample, other DNA sequences also encode this same CDR3. The chain uses TRBV10-3 and TRBJ1-1, with TRBD1 identical over 9 bases. The germline V gene has CDR1 ENHRY and CDR2 SYGVKD. The CDR3 has 13 residues. The CDR3, as DNA: TGTGCCACAGGGGACAGGGCGAACACTGAGGCTTTCTTT. It specifies CATGDRANTEAFF.

The chain recombines TRBV2 with TRBJ1-2; D is perhaps TRBD1 (6 bases). The CDR3 contains 14 residues. Trimming took off 7 bases at V and 4 bases at J, with 16 bases between the two ends. CDR1 and CDR2 from the germline V gene are SNHLY and FYNNEI. CDR3 in DNA: TGTGCCAGCACCGAAGGGGGGACGGGCTATGGCTACACCTTC. This codes for CASTEGGTGYGYTF.

CDR3 DNA: TGTGCCATCACCCCGACAGGGGGAATGAACACTGAAGCTTTCTTT. This codes for CAITPTGGMNTEAFF. The V gene is TRBV10-3, the J gene TRBJ1-1, with 9 bases aligning to TRBD1. This CDR3 is 15 amino acids long. The trim removed 7 bases at V and 0 bases at J, leaving 6 bases unmatched. Germline V gene data show CDR1 as ENHRY and CDR2 as SYGVKD.

As for this clone: The sample carries other DNA sequences with the same CDR3. The V and J genes are TRBV6-5 and TRBJ1-5; D unclear. Trimming cost V 0 bases and J 1 base, with 1 base left between them. The germline gives CDR1 MNHEY, CDR2 SVGAGI. The CDR3 spans 13 residues. CDR3 region: CASSYSSNQPQHF. DNA for the CDR3: TGTGCCAGCAGTTACTCGAGCAATCAGCCCCAGCATTTT.

This chain joins TRBV7-3 and TRBJ1-3; D not certain. The CDR3 covers 13 residues. Germline lookup yields CDR1 SGHTA and CDR2 FQGTGA. V lost 5 bases to trimming and J lost 0 bases, with 5 bases between them. CDR3: CASSHSSGNTIYF. CDR3 nucleotide sequence: TGTGCCAGCAGCCACTCCTCTGGAAACACCATATATTTT.

The V gene is TRBV18, the J gene TRBJ2-6; weak D call: TRBD1 (6 bases). Deletions cut 4 bases from V and 0 bases from J, with 22 bases between. The germline CDR1 and CDR2 sequences are KGHSH and LQKENI. The CDR3 loop spans 20 amino acids. CDR3 bases: TGTGCCAGCTCACAACTAAGCGTCTGGACAGTTACCTCTGGGGCCAACGTCCTGACTTTC. Its protein product is CASSQLSVWTVTSGANVLTF.

This chain uses TRBV7-2 with TRBJ2-5; D unresolved. This CDR3 is built from 13 residues. Deletions cut 1 base from V and 5 bases from J, with 8 bases between. CDR1 and CDR2 (germline): SGHTA, FQGNSA. The CDR3 sequence is CASSLDLGETQYF. In nucleotides, the CDR3 is TGTGCCAGCAGCTTAGATCTAGGGGAGACCCAGTACTTC.

This chain joins TRBV13 and TRBJ2-7, with 12 bases identical to TRBD2. Trimming took 4 bases from V and 7 from J; bases not matched to a gene: 11. The CDR3 has 16 residues. Germline-derived CDR1 and CDR2 are PRHDT and FYEKMQ (reference sequence). CDR3 in amino acids: CASSSGLAGGPREQYF. The CDR3 region has the DNA TGTGCCAGCAGCTCAGGTCTAGCGGGGGGGCCGAGGGAGCAGTACTTC.

This sequence joins TRBV7-3 and TRBJ2-7; D is uncertain. CDR3 length: 18 residues. V gave up 5 bases and J gave up 7 bases, with 30 bases separating them. The germline V gene encodes CDR1 SGHTA and CDR2 FQGTGA. CDR3 amino acids: CASSVSGSVGSQVWEQYF. The CDR3 DNA sequence: TGTGCCAGCAGCGTTAGTGGGTCGGTGGGCAGTCAGGTGTGGGAGCAGTACTTC.

This chain uses TRBV5-5 with TRBJ2-1; D is undetermined. CDR3 length: 16 residues. V lost 2 bases, J lost 2 bases, and 14 bases lay in between. Germline V gene lookup returns CDR1 SGHKS and CDR2 YYEKEE (reference sequence). Here the CDR3 reads CASSFWAGATYNEQFF. The CDR3 DNA reads TGTGCCAGCAGCTTTTGGGCAGGCGCAACCTACAATGAGCAGTTCTTC. Using reference TRBV5-5 and TRBJ2-1 for the parts outside the CDR3, the full variable domain is DAGVTQSPTHLIKTRGQQVTLRCSPISGHKSVSWYQQVLGQGPQFIFQYYEKEERGRGNFPDRFSARQFPNYSSELNVNALLLGDSALYLCASSFWAGATYNEQFFGPGTRLTVL.

This clone was recorded only once. The chain is built from TRBV5-6 and TRBJ1-5; the match to TRBD1 covers 11 bases. V was clipped by 3 bases and J by 11 bases; unmatched bases: 4. The CDR3 runs 13 residues. The germline V gene has CDR1 SGHDT and CDR2 YYEEEE. The CDR3 sequence: CASSSGTGGSQHF. The CDR3 nucleotides read TGTGCCAGCAGCTCAGGGACAGGGGGGTCCCAGCATTTT.

The chain combines TRBV11-2 with TRBJ2-7; 9 bases match TRBD1. The CDR3 totals 16 residues. Germline V lookup: CDR1 SGHAT, CDR2 FQNNGV. V lost 5 bases to trimming and J lost 1 base; unmatched junction nucleotides: 9. CDR3 amino acids: CASSLGQGPVSYEQYF. Here the CDR3 DNA reads TGTGCCAGCAGCCTGGGACAGGGACCTGTGTCCTACGAGCAGTACTTC.

The chain recombines TRBV19 with TRBJ2-1; 9 nucleotides match TRBD2. Germline V CDR1 and CDR2: LNHDA, SQIVND (reference sequence). After removal of 5 bases from V and 8 bases from J, the junction contained 16 bases not matched to a gene. The CDR3 spans 17 residues. The CDR3 sequence: CASSSLAGGPIFDEQFF. CDR3 coding DNA: TGTGCCAGTAGTTCCCTTGCGGGGGGGCCTATATTTGATGAGCAGTTCTTC.

The CDR3 nucleotides are TGTGCCAGCAGCTTAGGGGACTACAACACTGAAGCTTTCTTT. Amino acid sequence: CASSLGDYNTEAFF. This chain uses TRBV7-3 with TRBJ1-1; possible D gene TRBD1, 5 bases. From germline, CDR1 is SGHTA and CDR2 FQGTGA. The CDR3 consists of 14 residues. The V and J ends lost 2 bases and 2 bases respectively, with 9 bases between them.

This sequence joins TRBV5-5 and TRBJ2-7; 8 bases map to TRBD1. CDR1 and CDR2 from the germline V gene are SGHKS and YYEKEE (reference sequence). After removal of 2 bases from V and 0 bases from J, the junction contained 7 bases not matched to a gene. The CDR3 is made up of 16 amino acids. The CDR3 bases are TGTGCCAGCAGCTTTACCGGGACAGGATACTCCTACGAGCAGTACTTC. Translating gives CASSFTGTGYSYEQYF.

This clone was picked up one time. The V gene is TRBV5-1, the J gene TRBJ1-1; D is undetermined. Germline V CDR1 and CDR2: SGHRS, YFSETQ. The CDR3 sequence is 15 residues long. Trimming cost V 1 base and J 1 base, with 11 bases left between them. The CDR3 spells CASSLSSKPNTEAFF. The DNA for the CDR3 is TGCGCCAGCAGCTTGTCCAGCAAGCCGAACACTGAAGCTTTCTTT.